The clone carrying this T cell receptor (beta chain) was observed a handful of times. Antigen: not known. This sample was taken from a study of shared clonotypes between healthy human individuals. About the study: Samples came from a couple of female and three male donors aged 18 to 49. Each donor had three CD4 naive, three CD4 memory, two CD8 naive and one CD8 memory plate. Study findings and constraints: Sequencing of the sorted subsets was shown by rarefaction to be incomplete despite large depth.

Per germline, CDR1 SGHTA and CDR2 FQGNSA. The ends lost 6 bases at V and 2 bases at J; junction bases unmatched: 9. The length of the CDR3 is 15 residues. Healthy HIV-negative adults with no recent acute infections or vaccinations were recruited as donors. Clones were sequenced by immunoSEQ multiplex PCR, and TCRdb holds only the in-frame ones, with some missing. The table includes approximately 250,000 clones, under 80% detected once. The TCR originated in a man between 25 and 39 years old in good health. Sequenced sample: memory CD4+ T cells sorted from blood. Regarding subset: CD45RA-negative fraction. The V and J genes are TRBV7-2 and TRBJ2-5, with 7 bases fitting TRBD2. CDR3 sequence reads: CASRRPGTTQETQYF. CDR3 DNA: TGTGCCAGCAGAAGACCGGGGACTACGCAAGAGACCCAGTACTTC.